Below are 3 T cell receptor beta chains sequenced from a single sample in a study of cytomegalovirus exposure and HLA in healthy donors. PCR primers comprised 60 Vbeta and 13 Jbeta primers. TCRdb's table, derived via immunoSEQ multiplex PCR, lists solely in-frame clones and lacks some. The data show 100,000 to 150,000 clones, with about 78% seen just once and 3.5% to 4.5% held by the top ten. Sequences were obtained from PBMCs. The receptor set was obtained from a young man in good health and CMV-seronegative.

This sequence joins TRBV2 and TRBJ1-3; 9 nucleotides align to TRBD1. CDR3 length equals 16 residues. Trimming cost V 8 bases and J 0 bases; bases outside gene matches: 8. The V gene's germline CDR1 is SNHLY and CDR2 FYNNEI. Here the CDR3 reads CASETGGAYSGNTIYF. In nucleotides, the CDR3 is TGTGCCAGCGAGACAGGGGGTGCCTACTCTGGAAACACCATATATTTT.

The rearrangement uses TRBV7-2 and TRBJ2-4; TRBD1 might be the D (6 bases). Looked up from germline, CDR1 is SGHTA and CDR2 is FQGNSA. The ends were cut back, 1 base at V and 6 bases at J, with 10 bases in the middle. The CDR3 totals 14 residues. DNA for the CDR3: TGTGCCAGCAGCTTAGAACAGGGTGGAAACATTCAGTACTTC. This translates into CASSLEQGGNIQYF.

The chain joins TRBV11-2 to TRBJ2-5; 10 bases fit TRBD2. The CDR3 spans 17 residues. In germline, CDR1 is SGHAT, CDR2 FQNNGV. V trimming: 1 base; J trimming: 5 bases; junction bases outside the gene matches: 10. This chain's CDR3 is CASSLGVWTSGGETQYF. CDR3 nucleotides: TGTGCCAGCAGCTTAGGGGTCTGGACTAGCGGAGGGGAGACCCAGTACTTC.